These 6 T cell receptor beta chains were all obtained from the same sample, sequenced in a study of cytomegalovirus exposure and HLA in healthy donors. PCR amplification relied on 60 Vbeta primers (plus 13 Jbeta primers). Sequencing used immunoSEQ multiplex PCR; TCRdb keeps in-frame clones, though not all of them. Seen here are 95,000 to 120,000 clones, around 68% observed once, and the top ten hold 4.2%. The sample consisted of PBMCs. These receptors came from a woman aged 40-49 years in good health and CMV-seropositive.

The V gene is TRBV7-2, the J gene TRBJ2-1, with 10 bases that match TRBD2. The CDR3 is 19 amino acids. Unmatched junction bases numbered 12, after V lost 2 bases and J lost 2 bases. The germline V gene has CDR1 SGHTA and CDR2 FQGNSA. CDR3 sequence (DNA): TGTGCCAGCAGCTTAAGGAGGCCGGGGCTAGCGGGGGCCTACAATGAGCAGTTCTTC. Its translation is CASSLRRPGLAGAYNEQFF.

The chain is built from TRBV5-1 and TRBJ2-7; 11 nucleotides line up with TRBD2. The CDR3 has 15 residues. Trimming took 4 bases from V and 0 from J; bases not matched to a gene: 3. Per the germline V gene, CDR1 is SGHRS and CDR2 is YFSETQ. CDR3 loop: CASSPGLADSYEQYF. CDR3 nucleotides: TGCGCCAGCAGCCCGGGACTAGCGGACTCCTACGAGCAGTACTTC.

The V and J genes are TRBV7-9 and TRBJ2-1, with a possible D match to TRBD1 (5 bases). The germline gives CDR1 SEHNR, CDR2 FQNEAQ (reference sequence). This CDR3 contains 15 residues. The V gene lost 3 bases and the J gene lost 2 bases, with 11 bases spanning the gap. CDR3 region: CASSLPGSAYNEQFF. In DNA, the CDR3 is TGTGCCAGCAGCTTGCCAGGGTCTGCCTACAATGAGCAGTTCTTC.

This chain uses TRBV4-1 with TRBJ2-1, with D perhaps matching TRBD2 (6 bases). Germline values: CDR1 MGHRA, CDR2 YSYEKL. The CDR3 runs to 18 residues. V lost 0 bases and J lost 0, with 15 bases in between. The CDR3 DNA sequence: TGCGCCAGCAGCCAAGATCCCGGGACTCGAAGCTCCTACAATGAGCAGTTCTTC. It codes for CASSQDPGTRSSYNEQFF.

The chain carries TRBV7-8 and TRBJ1-2, with 12 positions matching TRBD1. Per the germline V gene, CDR1 is SGHVS and CDR2 is FQNEAQ. V dropped 3 bases and J dropped 8; count of bases not matched to a gene: 4. CDR3 length: 14 residues. The CDR3 is CASSFGDRGLGYTF. The CDR3 nucleotides read TGTGCCAGCAGCTTTGGGGACAGGGGGCTCGGCTACACCTTC.

Of note for this clone: Other DNA sequences in the sample encode the same CDR3. The CDR3 sequence: CASSLGQGYTEAFF. CDR3 in DNA: TGCGCCAGCAGCTTGGGACAGGGCTACACTGAAGCTTTCTTT. The chain links TRBV5-1 to TRBJ1-1, with 7 nucleotides matching TRBD1. CDR3 size: 14 residues. J lost 3 bases, V lost 0 bases, and 2 bases had no gene match. Germline V gene lookup returns CDR1 SGHRS and CDR2 YFSETQ. Combining the CDR3 with reference TRBV5-1 and TRBJ1-1 gives the whole variable domain KAGVTQTPRYLIKTRGQQVTLSCSPISGHRSVSWYQQTPGQGLQFLFEYFSETQRNKGNFPGRFSGRQFSNSRSEMNVSTLELGDSALYLCASSLGQGYTEAFFGQGTRLTVV.